Each of the 9 T cell receptor beta chains below was sequenced from the same sample in a study of graft-versus-host responses after intestinal transplantation. Sequenced by immunoSEQ multiplex PCR; TCRdb stores in-frame clones only, minus some. The top ten clones hold 2.5% to 3% of a sample with more than 45,000 clones, 90% to 95% of them seen once. Sample: PBMCs, taken approximately four months after intestinal transplantation. The receptors were gathered from a human patient who received an intestinal transplant, so some T cells may come from the graft donor.

J is TRBJ2-7 and V is TRBV5-4, with 7 bases fitting TRBD1. CDR1 and CDR2 from the germline V gene are SGHNT and YYREEE (reference sequence). The ends lost 3 bases at V and 1 base at J; junction bases unmatched: 4. This CDR3 comprises 14 residues. The CDR3 coding sequence is TGTGCCAGCAGCTGGGGGACAGAGTCCTACGAGCAGTACTTC. This gives the protein CASSWGTESYEQYF.

The V and J genes are TRBV10-3 and TRBJ2-5; 8 bases line up with TRBD1. The J call may be faulty, since TRBJ2-7 better matches the DNA end. The CDR3 is 11 amino acids. Germline loops: CDR1 ENHRY, CDR2 SYGVKD. CDR3: CAIGQGYEQYF. CDR3 nucleotides: TGTGCCATAGGACAGGGCTACGAGCAGTACTTC.

The V gene is TRBV6-5, the J gene TRBJ1-1; perhaps TRBD1 as D (6 bases). Germline CDR1 is MNHEY and CDR2 is SVGAGI. V lost 6 bases and J 1 base, leaving 9 bases between the germline ends. The CDR3 runs 13 residues. In nucleotides, the CDR3 is TGTGCCAGCAGCGAGACAGGGAACACTGAAGCTTTCTTT. This translates into CASSETGNTEAFF.

As DNA, the CDR3 is TGTGCCAGCAGTGAATTTGGGACAGCCAACACCGGGGAGCTGTTTTTT. Translation: CASSEFGTANTGELFF. The chain employs TRBV6-1 and TRBJ2-2, with 7 bases matching TRBD1. The ends lost 2 bases at V and 2 bases at J; junction bases unmatched: 5. In germline, CDR1 is MNHNS, CDR2 SASEGT. This CDR3 comprises 16 residues.

The chain recombines TRBV27 with TRBJ1-1; weak D call: TRBD1 (5 bases). CDR3 size: 15 residues. The V gene lost 5 bases and the J gene lost 1 base, with 14 bases spanning the gap. Germline V gene lookup returns CDR1 MNHEY and CDR2 SMNVEV (reference sequence). The CDR3 DNA sequence: TGTGCCAGCAGTATATGGAGTGGGGGGAACACTGAAGCTTTCTTT. Its protein product is CASSIWSGGNTEAFF.

The chain is built from TRBV13 and TRBJ2-1; weak D call: TRBD2 (5 bases). CDR1 is PRHDT, CDR2 FYEKMQ, per germline (reference sequence). V dropped 1 base and J dropped 6 bases, with 7 bases sitting between them. The CDR3 totals 13 residues. CDR3 nucleotide sequence: TGTGCCAGCAGCTTAGAAGCGGCCAATGAGCAGTTCTTC. Residues: CASSLEAANEQFF.

This clone was seen just once. This chain connects TRBV27 to TRBJ1-3; unclear D gene. The germline V gene encodes CDR1 MNHEY and CDR2 SMNVEV (reference sequence). V was cut by 3 bases and J by 4 bases, with 16 bases left in between. The CDR3 consists of 16 residues. CDR3 in DNA: TGTGCCAGCAGTTTGAGTGGAGGTTTGGCGGGAAACACCATATATTTT. Its translation is CASSLSGGLAGNTIYF.

The chain is built from TRBV28 and TRBJ2-7, with TRBD1 matching 7 bases. The CDR3 extends over 14 amino acids. Losses at the gene ends were 2 bases for V and 3 bases for J; bases not matched to a gene: 4. CDR1 is MDHEN and CDR2 is SYDVKM in the germline V gene. The CDR3 here is CASSLDRGHYEQYF. The CDR3 nucleotides read TGTGCCAGCAGTTTAGATAGGGGGCACTACGAGCAGTACTTC. Together with reference TRBV28 and TRBJ2-7, the CDR3 gives the full variable domain: DVKVTQSSRYLVKRTGEKVFLECVQDMDHENMFWYRQDPGLGLRLIYFSYDVKMKEKGDIPEGYSVSREKKERFSLILESASTNQTSMYLCASSLDRGHYEQYFGPGTRLTVT.

J is TRBJ2-7 and V is TRBV5-4; 9 bases map to TRBD1. Germline trimming cut 5 bases from V and 4 bases from J; bases unmatched to any gene: 4. This CDR3 has 13 residues. Per germline, CDR1 SGHNT and CDR2 YYREEE (reference sequence). The CDR3, as DNA: TGTGCCAGCAGAAGACAGGGGGGATACGAGCAGTACTTC. Amino acids: CASRRQGGYEQYF.